The source of this TCR beta chain is a study of persistence of HIV-infected CD4 T cells. The overall study: The sample holds CD4+ T cells responsive to CMV or HIV-1 Gag.

Notes on the study in general: Degenerate expanded CDR3beta sequences were enriched among CMV- and Gag-responding cells.

The immunoSEQ assay was version 4, run in survey mode. Template was genomic DNA at around 9.7 ng/uL, with up to about 1 ug used per sample. Clones were sequenced by immunoSEQ multiplex PCR, and TCRdb holds only the in-frame ones, with some missing. The sample includes tens of thousands of clones, 70% to 80% of them seen just once. The stimulus was lysate of CMV-infected fibroblasts, around 10 ug/mL. CD40L-negative CD69-negative CD45RO-high memory CD4+ T cells were sorted as populations depleted of antigen-responding cells. For at least 4 years, plasma HIV-1 RNA was undetectable (<50 copies/mL). Of note for this clone: Its target is not known.

The CDR3 has 13 amino acids. Germline CDR1 and CDR2: KGHSH and LQKENI. Trimming removed 6 bases at V and 4 bases at J, with 10 bases between. V and J are TRBV18 and TRBJ1-5; D unresolved. The sample in question was CD4+ T cells sorted from PBMCs after approximately 19-hour stimulation, obtained from a patient who received antiretroviral therapy. This receptor was obtained from an adult man with HIV who was CMV-seropositive. The CDR3 DNA reads as TGTGCCAGCTCCCCGGACTCAAATCAGCCCCAGCATTTT. It encodes CASSPDSNQPQHF.